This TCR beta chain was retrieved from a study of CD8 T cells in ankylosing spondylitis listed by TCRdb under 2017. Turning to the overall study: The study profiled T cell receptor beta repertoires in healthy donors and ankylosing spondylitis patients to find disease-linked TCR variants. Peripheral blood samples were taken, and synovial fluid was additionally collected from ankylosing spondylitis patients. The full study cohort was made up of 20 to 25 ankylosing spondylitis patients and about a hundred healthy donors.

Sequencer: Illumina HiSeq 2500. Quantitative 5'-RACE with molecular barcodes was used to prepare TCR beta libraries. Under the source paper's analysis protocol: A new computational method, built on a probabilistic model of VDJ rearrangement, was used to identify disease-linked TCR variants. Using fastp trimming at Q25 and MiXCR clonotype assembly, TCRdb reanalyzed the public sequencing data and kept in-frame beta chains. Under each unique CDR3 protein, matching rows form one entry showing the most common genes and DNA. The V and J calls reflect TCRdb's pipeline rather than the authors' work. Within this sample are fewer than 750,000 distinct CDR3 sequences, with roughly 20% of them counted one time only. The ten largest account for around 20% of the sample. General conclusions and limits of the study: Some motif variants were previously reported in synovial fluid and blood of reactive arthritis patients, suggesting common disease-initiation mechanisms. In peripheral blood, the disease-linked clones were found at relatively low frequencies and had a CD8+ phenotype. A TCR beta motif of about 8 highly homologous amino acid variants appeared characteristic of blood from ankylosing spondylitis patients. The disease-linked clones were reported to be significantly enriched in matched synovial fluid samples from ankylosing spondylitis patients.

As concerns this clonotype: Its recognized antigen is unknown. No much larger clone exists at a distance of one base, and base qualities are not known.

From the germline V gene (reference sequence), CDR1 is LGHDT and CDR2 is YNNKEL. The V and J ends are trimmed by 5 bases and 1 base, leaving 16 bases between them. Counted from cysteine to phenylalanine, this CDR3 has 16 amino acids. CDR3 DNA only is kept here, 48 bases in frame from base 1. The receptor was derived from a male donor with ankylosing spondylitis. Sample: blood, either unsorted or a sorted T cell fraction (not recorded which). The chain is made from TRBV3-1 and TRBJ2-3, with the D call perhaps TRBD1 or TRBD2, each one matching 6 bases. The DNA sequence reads TGTGCCAGCAGCAATCGGGGGACAATAGGCACAGATACGCAGTATTTT. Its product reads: CASSNRGTIGTDTQYF.